Below, one TCR beta chain is given with its context. Treatment-naive patients with stable or active relapsing-remitting disease were the multiple sclerosis controls. The CD8+ and CD4+ T cells were isolated magnetically using a negative isolation approach, whereas the TEMRA cells were enriched by FACS. The sample originates from a study of CD8 T cells in Susac syndrome. The CDR3 is made up of 15 amino acids. With 0 bases removed from V and 0 bases from J, the gap between germline ends came to 8 bases. CDR1 and CDR2 (germline): LNHNV, YYDKDF (reference sequence). RNA in amounts of roughly 0.5 to 1 ug was reverse transcribed with random hexamers. immunoSEQ multiplex PCR amplified TCR beta CDR3 across 54 Vbeta, 13 Jbeta. In TCRdb, the immunoSEQ multiplex PCR reads were re-called with MiXCR into one record per CDR3 protein. The table has 160,000 or so distinct CDR3 sequences, roughly 95% seen once; the top ten hold about 0.1%.

The chain combines TRBV15 with TRBJ1-2; D is uncertain. The origin of this receptor is a human donor with multiple sclerosis. The source material was CD4+ T cells from PBMCs. CDR3 in DNA: TGTGCCACCAGCAGAGATGGCAGACCTAACTATGGCTACACCTTC. Its protein product is CATSRDGRPNYGYTF. The variable domain in full, with the rest retrieved from reference TRBV15 and TRBJ1-2, is DAMVIQNPRYQVTQFGKPVTLSCSQTLNHNVMYWYQQKSSQAPKLLFHYYDKDFNNEADTPDNFQSRRPNTSFCFLDIRSPGLGDTAMYLCATSRDGRPNYGYTFGSGTRLTVV.